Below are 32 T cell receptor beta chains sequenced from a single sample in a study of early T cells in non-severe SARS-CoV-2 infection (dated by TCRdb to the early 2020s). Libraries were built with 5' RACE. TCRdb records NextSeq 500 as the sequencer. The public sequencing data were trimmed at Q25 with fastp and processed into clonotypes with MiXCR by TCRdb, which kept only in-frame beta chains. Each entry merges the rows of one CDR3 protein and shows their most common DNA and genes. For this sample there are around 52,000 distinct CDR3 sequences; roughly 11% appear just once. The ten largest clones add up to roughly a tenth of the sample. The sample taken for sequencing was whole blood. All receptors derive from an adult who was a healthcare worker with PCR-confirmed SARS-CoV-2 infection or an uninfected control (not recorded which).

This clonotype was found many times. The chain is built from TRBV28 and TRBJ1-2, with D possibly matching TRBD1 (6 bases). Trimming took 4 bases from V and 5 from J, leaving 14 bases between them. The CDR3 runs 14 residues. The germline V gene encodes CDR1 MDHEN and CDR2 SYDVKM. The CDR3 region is CASSYGQRTYGYTF. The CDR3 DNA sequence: TGTGCCAGCAGTTACGGACAGCGAACATATGGCTACACCTTC.

The chain's CDR3 is CASEGQSYEQYF. CDR3 DNA sequence: TGTGCCAGCGAGGGACAGTCCTACGAGCAGTACTTC. The chain combines TRBV6-1 with TRBJ2-7, with TRBD1 identical over 7 bases. The CDR3 totals 12 residues. Trimming took 8 bases from V and 1 from J; bases not matched to a gene: 2. Germline values: CDR1 MNHNS, CDR2 SASEGT.

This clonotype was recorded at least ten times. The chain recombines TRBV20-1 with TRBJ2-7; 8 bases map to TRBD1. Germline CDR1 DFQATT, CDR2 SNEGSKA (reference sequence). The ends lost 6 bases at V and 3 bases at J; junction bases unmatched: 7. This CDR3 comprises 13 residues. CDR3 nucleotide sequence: TGCAGTGCCTCCGACAGGGGCTTCTACGAGCAGTACTTC. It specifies CSASDRGFYEQYF.

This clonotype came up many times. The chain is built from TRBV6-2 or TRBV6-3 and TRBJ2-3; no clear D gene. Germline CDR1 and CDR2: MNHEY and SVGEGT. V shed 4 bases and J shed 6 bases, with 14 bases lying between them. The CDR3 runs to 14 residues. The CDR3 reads CASSSRLGGDTQYF. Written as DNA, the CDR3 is TGTGCCAGCAGTTCGCGTCTAGGTGGGGATACGCAGTATTTT.

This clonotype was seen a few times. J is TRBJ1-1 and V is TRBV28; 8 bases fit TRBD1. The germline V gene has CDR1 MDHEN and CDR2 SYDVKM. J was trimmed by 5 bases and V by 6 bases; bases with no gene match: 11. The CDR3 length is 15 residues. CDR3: CASRTGAKSWTEAFF. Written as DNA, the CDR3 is TGTGCCAGCAGGACAGGGGCTAAGAGTTGGACTGAAGCTTTCTTT.

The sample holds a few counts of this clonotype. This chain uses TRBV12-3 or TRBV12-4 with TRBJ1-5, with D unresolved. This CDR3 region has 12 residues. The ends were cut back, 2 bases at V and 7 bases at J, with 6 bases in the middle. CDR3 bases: TGTGCCAGCAGTTTACTCGGCCAGCCCCAGCATTTT. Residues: CASSLLGQPQHF.

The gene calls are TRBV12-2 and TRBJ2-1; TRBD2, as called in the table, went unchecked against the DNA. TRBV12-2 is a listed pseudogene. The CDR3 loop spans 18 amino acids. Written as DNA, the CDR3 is TGTGCAAGTCGCTTAGTGTCAGACCGGGACTCTCCCTACAATGAGCAGTTCTTC. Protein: CASRLVSDRDSPYNEQFF.

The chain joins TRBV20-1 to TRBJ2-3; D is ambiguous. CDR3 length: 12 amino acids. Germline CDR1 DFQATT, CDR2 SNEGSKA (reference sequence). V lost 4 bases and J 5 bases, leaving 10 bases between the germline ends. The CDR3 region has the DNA TGCAGTGCTACCTTCGTTGGAGATACGCAGTATTTT. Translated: CSATFVGDTQYF.

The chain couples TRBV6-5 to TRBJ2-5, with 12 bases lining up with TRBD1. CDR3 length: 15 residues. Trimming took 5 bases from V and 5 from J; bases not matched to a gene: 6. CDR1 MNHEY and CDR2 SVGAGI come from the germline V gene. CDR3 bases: TGTGCCAGCAGTCCCGGGACAGGGGGCTGGGAGACCCAGTACTTC. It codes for CASSPGTGGWETQYF.

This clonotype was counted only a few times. CDR3 in DNA: TGTGCCAGCAGCCCTGACAGATATAATTCACCCCTCCACTTT. Protein sequence: CASSPDRYNSPLHF. J is TRBJ1-6 and V is TRBV12-3 or TRBV12-4; a weak D match, TRBD1 (5 bases). The CDR3 contains 14 residues. The V end lost 6 bases, the J end lost 4 bases, and 10 bases lay between the germline ends.

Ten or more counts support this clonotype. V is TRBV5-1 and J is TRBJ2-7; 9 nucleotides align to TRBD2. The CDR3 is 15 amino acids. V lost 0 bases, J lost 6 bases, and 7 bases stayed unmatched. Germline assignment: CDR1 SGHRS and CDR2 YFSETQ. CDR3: CASSLGIAGDREQYF. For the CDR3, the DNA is TGCGCCAGCAGCTTGGGAATAGCGGGAGATCGCGAGCAGTACTTC.

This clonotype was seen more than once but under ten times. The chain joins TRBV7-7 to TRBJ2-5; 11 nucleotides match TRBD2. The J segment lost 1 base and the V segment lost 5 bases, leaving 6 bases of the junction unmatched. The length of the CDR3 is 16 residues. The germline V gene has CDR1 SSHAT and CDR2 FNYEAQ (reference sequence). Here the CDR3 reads CASSPGLAGFQETQYF. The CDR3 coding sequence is TGTGCCAGCAGCCCCGGACTAGCGGGCTTCCAAGAGACCCAGTACTTC.

CDR3 in amino acids: CASSISGSSYNEQFF. The CDR3 coding sequence is TGTGCCAGTAGTATAAGTGGTAGCTCCTACAATGAGCAGTTCTTC. The chain has TRBV19 and TRBJ2-1; D not certain. The CDR3 runs to 15 residues. CDR1 LNHDA and CDR2 SQIVND come from the germline V gene (reference sequence). V lost 2 bases and J lost 0, with 8 bases in between.

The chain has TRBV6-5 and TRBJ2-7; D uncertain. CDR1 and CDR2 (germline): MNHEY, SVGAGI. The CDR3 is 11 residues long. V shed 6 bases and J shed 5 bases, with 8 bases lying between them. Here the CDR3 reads CASSLNHEQYF. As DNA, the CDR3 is TGTGCCAGCAGCCTGAACCACGAGCAGTACTTC.

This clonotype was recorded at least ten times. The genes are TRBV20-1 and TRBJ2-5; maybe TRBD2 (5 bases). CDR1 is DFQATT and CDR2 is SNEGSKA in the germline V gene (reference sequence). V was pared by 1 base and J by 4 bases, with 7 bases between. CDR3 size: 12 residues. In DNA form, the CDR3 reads TGCAGTGCTAGAGGAGGAGGAGAGACCCAGTACTTC. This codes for CSARGGGETQYF.

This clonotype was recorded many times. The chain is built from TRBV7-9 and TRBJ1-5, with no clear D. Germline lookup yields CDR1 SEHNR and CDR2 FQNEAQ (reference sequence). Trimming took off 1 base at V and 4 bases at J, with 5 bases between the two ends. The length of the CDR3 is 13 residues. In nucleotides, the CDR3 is TGTGCCAGCAGCTTAGAGTCGAATCAGCCCCAGCATTTT. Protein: CASSLESNQPQHF.

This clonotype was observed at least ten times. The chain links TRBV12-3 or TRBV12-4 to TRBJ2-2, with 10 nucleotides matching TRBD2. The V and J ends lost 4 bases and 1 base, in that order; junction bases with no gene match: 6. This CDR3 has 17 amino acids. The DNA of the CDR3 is TGTGCCAGCAGTTCGCCCCCTAGCGGGAGGAACACCGGGGAGCTGTTTTTT. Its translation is CASSSPPSGRNTGELFF.

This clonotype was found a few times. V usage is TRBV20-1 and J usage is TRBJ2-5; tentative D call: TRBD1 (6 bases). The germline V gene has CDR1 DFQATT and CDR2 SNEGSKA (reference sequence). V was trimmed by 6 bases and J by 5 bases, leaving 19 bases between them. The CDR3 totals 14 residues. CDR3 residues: CSAFGTTYQETQYF. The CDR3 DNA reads TGCAGTGCCTTCGGGACAACTTATCAGGAGACCCAGTACTTC.

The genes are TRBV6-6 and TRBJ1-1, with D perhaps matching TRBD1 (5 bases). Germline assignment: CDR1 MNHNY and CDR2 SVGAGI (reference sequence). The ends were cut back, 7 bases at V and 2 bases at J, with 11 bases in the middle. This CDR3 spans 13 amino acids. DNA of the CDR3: TGTGCCAGCAAGTTAGACAGAAACACTGAAGCTTTCTTT. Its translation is CASKLDRNTEAFF.

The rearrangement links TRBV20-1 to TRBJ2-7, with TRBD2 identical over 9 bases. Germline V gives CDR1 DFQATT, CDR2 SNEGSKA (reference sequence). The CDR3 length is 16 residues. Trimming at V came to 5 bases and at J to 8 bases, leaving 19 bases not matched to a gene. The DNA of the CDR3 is TGCAGTGCTCCAAATACATTTAGCGGGAGTGGTTGGCAGCAGTACTTC. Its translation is CSAPNTFSGSGWQQYF.

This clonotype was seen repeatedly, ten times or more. The CDR3: CASSPREGSTIYF. CDR3 coding DNA: TGTGCCAGCAGCCCGCGAGAGGGGAGCACCATATATTTT. The V call is TRBV12-3 or TRBV12-4, the J call TRBJ1-3, with a possible D match to TRBD1 (5 bases). V was pared by 6 bases and J by 9 bases, with 15 bases between. The CDR3 loop spans 13 amino acids.

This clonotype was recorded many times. Written as DNA, the CDR3 is TGTGCCAGCAGCGAGAGTGCTCAGCCCCAGCATTTT. Translation: CASSESAQPQHF. The V and J genes are TRBV7-2 and TRBJ1-5; D is unresolved. V was shortened by 5 bases and J by 6 bases, with 8 bases between the two germline ends. Germline loops: CDR1 SGHTA, CDR2 FQGNSA. CDR3 length: 12 residues. Looking up the rest from reference TRBV7-2 and TRBJ1-5 gives the full variable domain: GAGVSQSPSNKVTEKGKDVELRCDPISGHTALYWYRQSLGQGLEFLIYFQGNSAPDKSGLPSDRFSAERTGGSVSTLTIQRTQQEDSAVYLCASSESAQPQHFGDGTRLSIL.

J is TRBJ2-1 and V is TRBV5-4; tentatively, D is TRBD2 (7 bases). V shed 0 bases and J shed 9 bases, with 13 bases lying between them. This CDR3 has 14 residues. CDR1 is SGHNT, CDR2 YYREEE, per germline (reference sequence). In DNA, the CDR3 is TGTGCCAGCAGCTTGGAGGGGGGGGCAATTGAGCAGTTCTTC. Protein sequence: CASSLEGGAIEQFF.

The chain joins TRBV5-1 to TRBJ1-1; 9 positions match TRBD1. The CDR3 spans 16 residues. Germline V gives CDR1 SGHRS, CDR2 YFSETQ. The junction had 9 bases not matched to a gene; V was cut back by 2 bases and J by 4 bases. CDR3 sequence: CASSFIQGAGSTEAFF. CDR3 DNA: TGCGCCAGCAGCTTTATACAGGGGGCTGGGAGCACTGAAGCTTTCTTT. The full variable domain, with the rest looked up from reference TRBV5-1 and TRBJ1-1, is KAGVTQTPRYLIKTRGQQVTLSCSPISGHRSVSWYQQTPGQGLQFLFEYFSETQRNKGNFPGRFSGRQFSNSRSEMNVSTLELGDSALYLCASSFIQGAGSTEAFFGQGTRLTVV.

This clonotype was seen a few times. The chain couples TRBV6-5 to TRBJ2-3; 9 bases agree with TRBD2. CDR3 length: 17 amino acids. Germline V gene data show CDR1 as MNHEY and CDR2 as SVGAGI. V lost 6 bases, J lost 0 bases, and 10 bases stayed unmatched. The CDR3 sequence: CASSRIAGASSTDTQYF. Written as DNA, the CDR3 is TGTGCCAGCAGCCGTATAGCGGGGGCCTCTAGCACAGATACGCAGTATTTT.

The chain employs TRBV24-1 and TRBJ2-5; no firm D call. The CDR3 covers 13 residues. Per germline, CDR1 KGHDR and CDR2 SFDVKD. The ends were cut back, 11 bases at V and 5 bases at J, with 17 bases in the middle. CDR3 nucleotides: TGTGCCAGCTCGGACGGGTTTGGGGAGACCCAGTACTTC. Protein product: CASSDGFGETQYF.

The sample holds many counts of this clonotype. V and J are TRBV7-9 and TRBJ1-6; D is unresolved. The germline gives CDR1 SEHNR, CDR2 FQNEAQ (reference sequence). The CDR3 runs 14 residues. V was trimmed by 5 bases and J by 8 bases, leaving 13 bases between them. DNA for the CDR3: TGTGCCAGCAGCCGGAACATCCAGGATTCACCCCTCCACTTT. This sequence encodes CASSRNIQDSPLHF.

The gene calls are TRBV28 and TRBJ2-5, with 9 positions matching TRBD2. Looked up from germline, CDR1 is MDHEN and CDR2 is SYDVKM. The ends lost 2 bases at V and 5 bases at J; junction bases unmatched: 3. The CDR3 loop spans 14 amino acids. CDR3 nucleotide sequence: TGTGCCAGCAGTTTAGGGAGCGGGGGGGAGACCCAGTACTTC. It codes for CASSLGSGGETQYF.

CDR3 DNA sequence: TGTGCCAGCAAGATCGATTATAATTCACCCCTCCACTTT. This gives the protein CASKIDYNSPLHF. The chain is built from TRBV2 and TRBJ1-6; D gene uncertain. Germline loops: CDR1 SNHLY, CDR2 FYNNEI. V lost 7 bases, J lost 4 bases, and 8 bases lay in between. This CDR3 has 13 residues.

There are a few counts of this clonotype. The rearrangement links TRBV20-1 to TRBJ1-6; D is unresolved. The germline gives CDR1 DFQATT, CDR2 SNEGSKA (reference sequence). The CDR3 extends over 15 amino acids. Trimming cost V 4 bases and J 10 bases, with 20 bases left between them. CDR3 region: CSANGPGPLGSPLHF. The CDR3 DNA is TGCAGTGCTAACGGACCGGGCCCCTTGGGATCACCCCTCCACTTT.

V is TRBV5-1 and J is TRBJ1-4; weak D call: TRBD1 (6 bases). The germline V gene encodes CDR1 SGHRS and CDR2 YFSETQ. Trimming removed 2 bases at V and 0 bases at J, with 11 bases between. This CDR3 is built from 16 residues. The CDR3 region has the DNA TGCGCCAGCAGCTTAGGGGGGATTGCAACTAATGAAAAACTGTTTTTT. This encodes CASSLGGIATNEKLFF.

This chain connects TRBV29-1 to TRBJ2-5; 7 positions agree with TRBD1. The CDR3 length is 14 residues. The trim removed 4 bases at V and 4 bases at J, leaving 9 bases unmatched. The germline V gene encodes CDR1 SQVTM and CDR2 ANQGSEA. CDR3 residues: CSVVPPDRVETQYF. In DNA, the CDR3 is TGCAGCGTTGTCCCCCCCGACAGGGTAGAGACCCAGTACTTC. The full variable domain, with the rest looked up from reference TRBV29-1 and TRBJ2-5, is SAVISQKPSRDICQRGTSLTIQCQVDSQVTMMFWYRQQPGQSLTLIATANQGSEATYESGFVIDKFPISRPNLTFSTLTVSNMSPEDSSIYLCSVVPPDRVETQYFGPGTRLLVL.